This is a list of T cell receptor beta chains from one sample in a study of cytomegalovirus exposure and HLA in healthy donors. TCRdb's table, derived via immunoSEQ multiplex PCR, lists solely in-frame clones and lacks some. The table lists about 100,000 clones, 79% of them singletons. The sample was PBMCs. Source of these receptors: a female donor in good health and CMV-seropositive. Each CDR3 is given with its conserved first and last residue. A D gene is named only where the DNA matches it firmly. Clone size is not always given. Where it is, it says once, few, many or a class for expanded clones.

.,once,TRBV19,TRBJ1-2,CASSRTGTNYGYTF,TGTGCCAGTAGTAGAACAGGGACAAACTATGGCTACACCTTC
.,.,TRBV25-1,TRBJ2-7,CASSGLAFNEQYF,TGTGCCAGCAGTGGCCTAGCGTTTAATGAGCAGTACTTC
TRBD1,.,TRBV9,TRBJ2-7,CASSPYRDRVYEQYF,TGTGCCAGCAGCCCCTACCGGGACAGGGTCTACGAGCAGTACTTC
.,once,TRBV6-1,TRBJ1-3,CASSGQGFSGNTIYF,TGTGCCAGCAGTGGTCAGGGGTTCTCTGGAAACACCATATATTTT
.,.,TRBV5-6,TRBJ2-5,CASQLTTGRGETQYF,TGTGCCAGCCAGTTAACCACAGGGAGGGGAGAGACCCAGTACTTC
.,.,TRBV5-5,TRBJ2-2,CASSRGLSKAGELFF,TGTGCCAGCAGCAGGGGACTTTCTAAGGCCGGGGAGCTGTTTTTT
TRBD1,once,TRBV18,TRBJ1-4,CASSPRGQGGEKLFF,TGTGCCAGCTCACCAAGGGGACAGGGAGGAGAAAAACTGTTTTTT
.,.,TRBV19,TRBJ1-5,CASKGGSSNQPQHF,TGTGCCAGTAAAGGGGGTAGTAGCAATCAGCCCCAGCATTTT
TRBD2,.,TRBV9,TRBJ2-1,CASSVEPSGGTHNEQFF,TGTGCCAGCAGCGTAGAGCCTAGCGGGGGGACACACAATGAGCAGTTCTTC
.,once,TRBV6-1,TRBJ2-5,CASSPRKETQYF,TGTGCCAGCAGCCCCAGAAAAGAGACCCAGTACTTC
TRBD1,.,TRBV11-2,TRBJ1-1,CASSLGDRVITGTEAFF,TGTGCCAGCAGCTTGGGGGACAGGGTGATTACGGGCACTGAAGCTTTCTTT
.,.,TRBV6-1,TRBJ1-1,CASRTDRRNTEAFF,TGTGCCAGCAGGACTGACCGTCGGAACACTGAAGCTTTCTTT
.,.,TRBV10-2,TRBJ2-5,CASSGAETQYF,TGCGCCAGCAGCGGAGCGGAGACCCAGTACTTC
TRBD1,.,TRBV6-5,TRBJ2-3,CASSSGQGYTDTQYF,TGTGCCAGCAGTAGCGGACAGGGATACACAGATACGCAGTATTTT
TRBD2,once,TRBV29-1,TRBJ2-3,CSARGDSGSTDTQYF,TGCAGCGCCCGGGGGGATAGCGGGAGCACAGATACGCAGTATTTT
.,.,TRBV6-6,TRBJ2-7,CASRFEGNYEQYF,TGTGCCAGCAGGTTCGAGGGAAACTACGAGCAGTACTTC
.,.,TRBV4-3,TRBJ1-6,CASSQEDSHYNSPLHF,TGCGCCAGCAGCCAAGAGGACAGCCACTATAATTCACCCCTCCACTTT
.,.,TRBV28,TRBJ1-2,CASSLGLPGGYTF,TGTGCCAGCAGTCTGGGACTGCCTGGAGGCTACACCTTC
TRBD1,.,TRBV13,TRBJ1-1,CASSPDRADTEAFF,TGTGCCAGCAGCCCCGACAGGGCTGACACTGAAGCTTTCTTT
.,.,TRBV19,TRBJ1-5,CASSMEGLGNQPQHF,TGTGCCAGTAGTATGGAGGGGCTGGGCAATCAGCCCCAGCATTTT
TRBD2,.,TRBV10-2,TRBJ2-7,CASSDKAGGAYEQYF,TGCGCCAGCAGTGACAAGGCGGGAGGGGCCTACGAGCAGTACTTC
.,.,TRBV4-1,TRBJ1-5,CASSQETDDSNQPQHF,TGCGCCAGCAGCCAAGAAACAGACGATAGCAATCAGCCCCAGCATTTT
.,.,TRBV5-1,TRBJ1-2,CASSPEGGTRYTF,TGCGCCAGCAGCCCGGAGGGGGGGACTCGCTACACCTTC
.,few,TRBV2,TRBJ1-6,CASSSGGAGSPLHF,TGTGCCAGTTCCTCGGGAGGGGCCGGTTCACCCCTCCACTTT
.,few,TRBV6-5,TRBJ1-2,CASSTNYGYTF,TGTGCCAGCAGTACAAACTATGGCTACACCTTC
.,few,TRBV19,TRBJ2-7,CASTDLVQGNHEQYF,TGTGCCAGCACGGACTTGGTGCAGGGGAACCACGAGCAGTACTTC
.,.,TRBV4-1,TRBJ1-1,CASSQGSEAFF,TGCGCCAGCAGCCAGGGCAGTGAAGCTTTCTTT
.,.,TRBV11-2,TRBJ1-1,CASSFVTAGEAFF,TGTGCCAGCAGCTTCGTCACGGCAGGCGAAGCTTTCTTT
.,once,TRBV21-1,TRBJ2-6,CASSKVRGWRANVLTF,TGTGCCAGCAGCAAAGTTCGGGGATGGCGGGCCAACGTCCTGACTTTC
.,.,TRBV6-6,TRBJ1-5,CASSRGQSNQPQHF,TGTGCCAGCAGCCGCGGACAGTCCAATCAGCCCCAGCATTTT
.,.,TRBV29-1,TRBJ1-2,CSVVKEQYGYTF,TGCAGCGTTGTAAAGGAGCAGTATGGCTACACCTTC
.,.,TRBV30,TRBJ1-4,CAWERGNEKLFF,TGTGCCTGGGAACGGGGTAATGAAAAACTGTTTTTT
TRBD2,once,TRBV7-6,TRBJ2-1,CASRPIGREGQNEQFF,TGTGCCAGCAGACCCATAGGGCGGGAGGGCCAGAATGAGCAGTTCTTC
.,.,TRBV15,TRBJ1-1,CATSTGGVSLGAEAFF,TGTGCCACCAGCACGGGGGGGGTTTCGCTTGGGGCTGAAGCTTTCTTT
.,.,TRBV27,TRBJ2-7,CASSPTRTLYEQYF,TGTGCCAGCAGCCCAACTCGGACTCTCTACGAGCAGTACTTC
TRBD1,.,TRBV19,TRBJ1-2,CASRGQGLDGYTF,TGTGCCAGTAGGGGACAGGGTTTGGATGGCTACACCTTC
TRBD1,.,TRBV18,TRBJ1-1,CASSPLGQGKTEAFF,TGTGCCAGCTCACCACTTGGACAGGGGAAAACTGAAGCTTTCTTT
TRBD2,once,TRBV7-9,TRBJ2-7,CASSLGSATSGRDEQYF,TGTGCCAGCAGCTTAGGGTCCGCCACTAGCGGGAGGGACGAGCAGTACTTC
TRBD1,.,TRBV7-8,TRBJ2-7,CASSLAGTGPYEQYF,TGTGCCAGCAGCTTAGCCGGGACAGGGCCCTACGAGCAGTACTTC
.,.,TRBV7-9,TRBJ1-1,CASSLAGFAASLGGTEAFF,TGTGCCAGCAGCTTAGCGGGTTTTGCCGCCTCACTTGGAGGTACTGAAGCTTTCTTT
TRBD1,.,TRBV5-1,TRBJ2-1,CASSLGTGVGNEQFF,TGCGCCAGCAGCTTGGGGACAGGCGTTGGCAATGAGCAGTTCTTC
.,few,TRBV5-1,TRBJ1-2,CASSSGGNYGYTF,TGCGCCAGCAGCTCTGGGGGGAACTATGGCTACACCTTC
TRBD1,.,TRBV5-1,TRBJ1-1,CASSSMGQGSLMNTEAFF,TGCGCCAGCAGCTCCATGGGACAGGGGAGCCTAATGAACACTGAAGCTTTCTTT
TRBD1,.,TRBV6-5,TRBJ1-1,CASSFGQGGGEAFF,TGTGCCAGCAGTTTTGGACAGGGAGGAGGTGAAGCTTTCTTT
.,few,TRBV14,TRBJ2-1,CASSQSAGAGNEQFF,TGTGCCAGCAGCCAATCGGCGGGGGCGGGCAATGAGCAGTTCTTC
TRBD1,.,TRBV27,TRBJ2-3,CASSRYSGQPDTQYF,TGTGCCAGCAGCCGATACTCGGGACAGCCAGATACGCAGTATTTT